The 23 T cell receptor beta chains below all came from one sample that was sequenced in a study of shared clonotypes between healthy human individuals. Profiled with immunoSEQ multiplex PCR; TCRdb holds only in-frame clones, not every one. The data hold some 530,000 clones, with around 80% observed a single time. Input material: PBMCs. The receptors come from a woman in her thirties or forties in good health. Some clones in this sample may be carry-over from other donors' samples.

This chain joins TRBV2 and TRBJ1-2; a weak D match, TRBD1 (5 bases). Germline CDR1 is SNHLY and CDR2 is FYNNEI. Trimming shortened V by 4 bases and J by 8 bases, and 11 bases separated the two germline ends. The CDR3 totals 12 residues. The CDR3 spells CASSAPRQGYTF. CDR3 nucleotide sequence: TGTGCCAGCAGTGCGCCCCGACAGGGCTACACCTTC.

The CDR3 here is CASSLRAGTPQHF. Here the CDR3 DNA reads TGTGCCAGCAGCTTACGGGCGGGGACGCCCCAGCATTTT. The chain couples TRBV7-2 to TRBJ1-5, with D tentatively TRBD1 (5 bases). V shed 2 bases and J shed 9 bases, with 11 bases lying between them. The CDR3 runs 13 residues. The germline CDR1 and CDR2 sequences are SGHTA and FQGNSA.

This chain connects TRBV29-1 to TRBJ2-7, with D perhaps TRBD1 or TRBD2 (5 bases each). Germline CDR1 is SQVTM and CDR2 is ANQGSEA. Trimming stripped 1 base from V and 6 bases from J, with 19 bases between. The CDR3 is made up of 15 amino acids. CDR3 amino acids: CSVEGGMGVASEQYF. For the CDR3, the DNA is TGCAGCGTTGAAGGGGGGATGGGGGTAGCGTCCGAGCAGTACTTC.

The V gene is TRBV27, the J gene TRBJ2-1; 8 bases align to TRBD2. The CDR3 length is 16 residues. CDR1 is MNHEY, CDR2 SMNVEV, per germline (reference sequence). V lost 1 base, J lost 5 bases, and 7 bases stayed unmatched. DNA for the CDR3: TGTGCCAGCAGTTTATGGAGCGGGAGATTCAACAATGAGCAGTTCTTC. Translating it yields CASSLWSGRFNNEQFF.

The gene calls are TRBV6-6 and TRBJ2-5, with D perhaps TRBD1 (6 bases). CDR1 and CDR2 from the germline V gene are MNHNY and SVGAGI (reference sequence). V was cut by 4 bases and J by 5 bases, with 14 bases left in between. This CDR3 has 14 residues. The CDR3 coding sequence is TGTGCCAGCAGTTTCCCTGGACAGCGGGAGACCCAGTACTTC. Translation: CASSFPGQRETQYF.

The genes are TRBV30 and TRBJ1-1; no definite D call. The CDR3 covers 12 residues. Per germline, CDR1 GTSNPN and CDR2 SVGIG (reference sequence). V lost 8 bases and J 1 base, leaving 11 bases between the germline ends. The CDR3 sequence is CAADGTNTEAFF. Written as DNA, the CDR3 is TGTGCCGCGGACGGAACGAACACTGAAGCTTTCTTT.

The V call is TRBV7-8, the J call TRBJ2-5; TRBD1 might be the D (5 bases). The length of the CDR3 is 16 residues. Germline values: CDR1 SGHVS, CDR2 FQNEAQ. With 2 bases removed from V and 1 base from J, the gap between germline ends came to 14 bases. CDR3 amino acids: CASSLNLWGPQETQYF. CDR3 DNA sequence: TGTGCCAGCAGCTTAAATTTATGGGGCCCCCAAGAGACCCAGTACTTC.

This clone has at least ten counts. This chain uses TRBV5-1 with TRBJ1-1; 8 nucleotides agree with TRBD1. Unmatched junction bases numbered 7, after V lost 6 bases and J lost 3 bases. Per the germline V gene, CDR1 is SGHRS and CDR2 is YFSETQ. CDR3 size: 14 residues. As DNA, the CDR3 is TGCGCCAGCACAGATACAGGGGGAGACACTGAAGCTTTCTTT. Residues: CASTDTGGDTEAFF.

This clone is a singleton in its sample. Here the CDR3 reads CASSQEGHGEAFF. CDR3 DNA: TGCGCCAGCAGCCAAGAGGGACACGGTGAAGCTTTCTTT. The rearrangement joins TRBV4-3 to TRBJ1-1, with TRBD1 as a possible D gene (6 bases). CDR1 is LGHNA, CDR2 YSLEER, per germline. Trimming pared 0 bases from V and 7 bases from J, leaving 9 bases between. The CDR3 contains 13 residues.

This clone was counted a few times. The chain recombines TRBV9 with TRBJ2-6; 7 bases agree with TRBD1. Germline values: CDR1 SGDLS, CDR2 YYNGEE. This CDR3 has 18 residues. Unmatched junction bases numbered 6, after V lost 0 bases and J lost 0 bases. As DNA, the CDR3 is TGTGCCAGCAGCGTAGCCGGGACAGCTCACTCTGGGGCCAACGTCCTGACTTTC. Translation: CASSVAGTAHSGANVLTF. Together with reference TRBV9 and TRBJ2-6, the CDR3 gives the full variable domain: DSGVTQTPKHLITATGQRVTLRCSPRSGDLSVYWYQQSLDQGLQFLIQYYNGEERAKGNILERFSAQQFPDLHSELNLSSLELGDSALYFCASSVAGTAHSGANVLTFGAGSRLTVL.

The chain employs TRBV7-9 and TRBJ2-1, with D possibly being TRBD2 (5 bases). This CDR3 has 17 residues. The germline gives CDR1 SEHNR, CDR2 FQNEAQ (reference sequence). V lost 1 base and J lost 4, with 17 bases in between. CDR3 loop: CASSLEIIGVSYNEQFF. CDR3 DNA sequence: TGTGCCAGCAGCTTAGAGATCATCGGGGTATCATACAATGAGCAGTTCTTC.

V gene TRBV11-1 combines with J gene TRBJ1-1; D remains unclear. V lost 5 bases and J lost 4, with 20 bases in between. Looked up from germline, CDR1 is SGHAT and CDR2 is FQDESV (reference sequence). CDR3 length equals 16 residues. The CDR3: CASSHSSHTGPTEAFF. For the CDR3, the DNA is TGTGCCAGCAGCCACAGCTCCCATACCGGGCCCACTGAAGCTTTCTTT.

The V and J genes are TRBV28 and TRBJ2-5; 11 bases map to TRBD2. This CDR3 has 17 amino acids. The ends lost 3 bases at V and 5 bases at J; junction bases unmatched: 11. Germline V gene data show CDR1 as MDHEN and CDR2 as SYDVKM. The CDR3 nucleotides read TGTGCCAGCAGTTTGGCCCGACTAGCGGGAACCTTGGAGACCCAGTACTTC. Amino acids: CASSLARLAGTLETQYF.

The CDR3 DNA is TGTGCCAGTAGTATGTCGGCAGATTACAATGAGCAGTTCTTC. This encodes CASSMSADYNEQFF. V is TRBV19 and J is TRBJ2-1; D is unclear. The CDR3 extends over 14 amino acids. Germline V gene data show CDR1 as LNHDA and CDR2 as SQIVND (reference sequence). V was trimmed by 3 bases and J by 4 bases, leaving 10 bases between them.

About this clone: At one end, the junction sequence differs from germline, possibly due to a read error. The chain couples TRBV19 to TRBJ2-5; a possible D gene is TRBD1 (5 bases). This CDR3 contains 14 residues. CDR1 and CDR2 (germline): LNHDA, SQIVND (reference sequence). The DNA for the CDR3 is TGTGCCAGTAGCATAGACAGAAACCAAGAGACCCAGTACTTC. Protein product: CASSIDRNQETQYF.

To note about this clone: A junction end diverges from the germline sequence, so it may reflect a read error. The gene calls are TRBV20-1 and TRBJ2-1, with D tentatively TRBD1 or TRBD2 (6 bases each). The CDR3 is made up of 11 amino acids. Looked up from germline, CDR1 is DFQATT and CDR2 is SNEGSKA (reference sequence). The CDR3 coding sequence is TGCAGTGCTAGAAGGGGGGCGGTTGAGGTCTTC. Translation gives CSARRGAVEVF.

V is TRBV29-1 and J is TRBJ2-3, with 11 nucleotides matching TRBD2. Germline CDR1 and CDR2: SQVTM and ANQGSEA. The CDR3 is 14 amino acids. The J segment lost 3 bases and the V segment lost 6 bases, leaving 5 bases of the junction unmatched. The CDR3 DNA reads TGCAGCGTCGCTAGACTAGCGGGAACAGATACGCAGTATTTT. This encodes CSVARLAGTDTQYF.

The chain uses TRBV7-3 and TRBJ2-1; TRBD2 agrees at 8 bases. Germline-derived CDR1 and CDR2 are SGHTA and FQGTGA. The CDR3 has 14 residues. Trimming took 2 bases from V and 5 from J; bases not matched to a gene: 2. CDR3 region: CASSLAGGNNEQFF. The CDR3, as DNA: TGTGCCAGCAGCTTAGCGGGAGGCAACAATGAGCAGTTCTTC.

V gene TRBV5-4 combines with J gene TRBJ1-1; D unclear. The germline CDR1 and CDR2 sequences are SGHNT and YYREEE (reference sequence). CDR3 length: 15 amino acids. V dropped 4 bases and J dropped 1 base, with 14 bases sitting between them. As DNA, the CDR3 is TGTGCCAGCAGCCGGGGAGGCAGTGCGAACACTGAAGCTTTCTTT. This sequence encodes CASSRGGSANTEAFF.

This clone was picked up a small number of times. The gene calls are TRBV30 and TRBJ1-1, with D possibly being TRBD1 (6 bases). CDR1 and CDR2 from the germline V gene are GTSNPN and SVGIG (reference sequence). The germline V and J ends were trimmed by 3 bases and 1 base, with 12 bases remaining between them. The CDR3 runs 14 residues. The CDR3 coding sequence is TGTGCCTGGAGGCAGGGGCATTCGAACACTGAAGCTTTCTTT. Amino acids: CAWRQGHSNTEAFF.

This clone was seen a few times. As DNA, the CDR3 is TGTGCCAGTAGTGGGGACACTTATCGGAACACTGAAGCTTTCTTT. Protein: CASSGDTYRNTEAFF. The rearrangement uses TRBV19 and TRBJ1-1; TRBD1 might be the D (6 bases). Germline V gives CDR1 LNHDA, CDR2 SQIVND (reference sequence). Trimming pared 5 bases from V and 1 base from J, leaving 14 bases between. The CDR3 has 15 residues.

The V gene is TRBV18, the J gene TRBJ2-6; 10 nucleotides line up with TRBD1. CDR1 is KGHSH, CDR2 LQKENI, per germline. J was trimmed by 1 base and V by 5 bases; bases with no gene match: 17. The CDR3 is 21 amino acids. The DNA for the CDR3 is TGTGCCAGCTCATCATGGGAACCGGGACAGGGGTCCTCATCTGGGGCCAACGTCCTGACTTTC. Translated, it gives CASSSWEPGQGSSSGANVLTF.

The V call is TRBV6-1, the J call TRBJ1-1; tentative D call: TRBD1 (6 bases). V lost 10 bases, J lost 4 bases, and 19 bases lay in between. This CDR3 region has 14 residues. CDR1 and CDR2 from the germline V gene are MNHNS and SASEGT. The CDR3 protein is CATYRDQTGTEAFF. Here the CDR3 DNA reads TGTGCCACTTACAGGGATCAGACGGGCACTGAAGCTTTCTTT.